The clone carrying this TCR beta chain was counted ten times or more. Antigen: not known. The entry originates in a study of T cells after posttransplantation cyclophosphamide. Study conclusions and caveats: Recipient CMV seropositivity and CMV reactivation strongly tracked TRB clonality.

Treatment was busulfan-fludarabine conditioning, a marrow graft, and cyclophosphamide on days +3 and +4. The CDR3 runs 14 residues. The germline gives CDR1 SQVTM, CDR2 ANQGSEA. The V end lost 4 bases, the J end lost 2 bases, and 13 bases lay between the germline ends. Sequenced by immunoSEQ multiplex PCR; TCRdb stores in-frame clones only, minus some. The data show around 24,000 clones, with none appearing a single time. This specimen was PBMCs, taken after allogeneic stem cell transplant with posttransplant cyclophosphamide. The V and J genes are TRBV29-1 and TRBJ2-3, with a tentative D call TRBD1 (7 bases). This sequence was found in a male patient aged 18 to 29 who received an allogeneic stem cell transplant from a related donor, was CMV-positive, and had no GVHD. The T cells may come from the graft donor. CDR3 loop: CSVGGDSYTDTQYF. The CDR3 coding sequence is TGCAGCGTTGGGGGGGACAGTTACACAGATACGCAGTATTTT.